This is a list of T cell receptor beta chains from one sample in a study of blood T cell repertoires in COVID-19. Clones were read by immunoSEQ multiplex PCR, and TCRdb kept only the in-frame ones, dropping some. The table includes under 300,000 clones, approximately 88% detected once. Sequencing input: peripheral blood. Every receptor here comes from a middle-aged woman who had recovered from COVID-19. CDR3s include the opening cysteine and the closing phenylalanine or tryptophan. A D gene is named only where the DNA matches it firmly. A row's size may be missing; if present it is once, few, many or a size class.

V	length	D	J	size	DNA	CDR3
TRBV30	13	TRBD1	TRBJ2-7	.	TGTGCCTGGACTCTGCAGGGGGCGTGGGAGCAGTACTTC	CAWTLQGAWEQYF
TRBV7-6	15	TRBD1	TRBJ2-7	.	TGTGCCAGCAGCCCGCCGGGACAGGGTTCCTACGAGCAGTACTTC	CASSPPGQGSYEQYF
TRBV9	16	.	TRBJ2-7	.	TGTGCCAGCAGCGTTGGAGGGGCGGACCGCGACTACGAGCAGTACTTC	CASSVGGADRDYEQYF
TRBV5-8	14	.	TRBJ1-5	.	TGTGCCAGCAGCTTATCCCAGGGTTATCAGCCCCAGCATTTT	CASSLSQGYQPQHF
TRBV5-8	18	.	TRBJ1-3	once	TGTGCCAGCAGCTGGGGATTCGGGGGAGGCAGGCCTGGAAACACCATATATTTT	CASSWGFGGGRPGNTIYF
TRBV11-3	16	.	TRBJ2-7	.	TGTGCCAGCAGCTTATGGGCAGGGGAAGACTCCTACGAGCAGTACTTC	CASSLWAGEDSYEQYF
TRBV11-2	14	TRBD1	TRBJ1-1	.	TGTGCCAGCAGCCCCACGACAGGGGGGACTGAAGCTTTCTTT	CASSPTTGGTEAFF
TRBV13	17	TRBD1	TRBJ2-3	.	TGTGCCAGCAGCCAGGGGGCAGCGGCCCGGGCTGCAGATACGCAGTATTTT	CASSQGAAARAADTQYF
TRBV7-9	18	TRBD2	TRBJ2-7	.	TGTGCCAGCAGCCATCCCCCCGCCGGGACTAGCGGGAGCTACGAGCAGTACTTC	CASSHPPAGTSGSYEQYF
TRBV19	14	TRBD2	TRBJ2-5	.	TGTGCCAGTAGTAGCGGGAGGATACAAGAGACCCAGTACTTC	CASSSGRIQETQYF
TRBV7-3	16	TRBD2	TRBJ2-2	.	TGTGCCAGCAGCCCCGTAGCGGGAGGATACACCGGGGAGCTGTTTTTT	CASSPVAGGYTGELFF
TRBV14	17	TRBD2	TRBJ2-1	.	TGTGCCAGCAGCCAAAATTACGGATTAGCGGGCTATAATGAGCAGTTCTTC	CASSQNYGLAGYNEQFF
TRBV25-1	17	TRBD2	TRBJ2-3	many	TGTGCCAGCAGTGAAGGGACTAGTTGGGGGGGCACAGATACGCAGTATTTT	CASSEGTSWGGTDTQYF
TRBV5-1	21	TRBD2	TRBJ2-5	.	TGCGCCAGCAGCTTGGCTCCTCCGGGACTAGCGGGGGGGCAGAGACAAGAGACCCAGTACTTC	CASSLAPPGLAGGQRQETQYF
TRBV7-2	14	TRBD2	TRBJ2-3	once	TGTGCCAGCAGGCTAGCGGGAGTAACAGATACGCAGTATTTT	CASRLAGVTDTQYF
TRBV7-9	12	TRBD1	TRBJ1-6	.	TGTGCCAGCAGCTTGGGAGGACAGGCCTATGTCTTT	CASSLGGQAYVF
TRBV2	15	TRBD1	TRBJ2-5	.	TGTGCCAGCAGTAGGGACAGGGTGGTAACAGAGACCCAGTACTTC	CASSRDRVVTETQYF
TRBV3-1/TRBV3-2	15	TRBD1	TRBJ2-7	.	TGTGCCAGCAGCCAAGCCCCAGGGGGCTTCTACGAGCAGTACTTC	CASSQAPGGFYEQYF
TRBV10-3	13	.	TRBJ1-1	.	TGTGCCATCACCCGGACAGTTGACACTGAAGCTTTCTTT	CAITRTVDTEAFF
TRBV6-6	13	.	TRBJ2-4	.	TGTGCCAGCAGTGCGACGGGGCTCGGGAGCACGTACTTC	CASSATGLGSTYF
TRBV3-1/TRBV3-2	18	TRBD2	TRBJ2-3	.	TGTGCCAGCAGCGGAGGACTAGCGGGAGGGCCGAGGCCAGATACGCAGTATTTT	CASSGGLAGGPRPDTQYF
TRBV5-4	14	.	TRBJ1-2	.	TGTGCCAGCAGCTTGGGGGAGGGGGGCTATGGCTACACCTTC	CASSLGEGGYGYTF
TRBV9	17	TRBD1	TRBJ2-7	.	TGTGCCAGCAGCCCCTTCGCCGGACAGGGGTTACCCTACGAGCAGTACTTC	CASSPFAGQGLPYEQYF
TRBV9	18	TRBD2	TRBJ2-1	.	TGTGCCAGCAGCGTAGGAGCGGGGGCAGGTCGATCCTACAATGAGCAGTTCTTC	CASSVGAGAGRSYNEQFF
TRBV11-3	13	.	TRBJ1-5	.	TGTGCCAGCAGCTTAGCGGGGAATCAGCCCCAGCATTTT	CASSLAGNQPQHF
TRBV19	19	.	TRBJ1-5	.	TGTGCCAGTAGTATAGGGGCGGGGGGCGGATGGGAGAGCAATCAGCCCCAGCATTTT	CASSIGAGGGWESNQPQHF
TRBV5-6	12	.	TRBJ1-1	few	TGTGCCAGCAGTATTCTGAACACTGAAGCTTTCTTT	CASSILNTEAFF
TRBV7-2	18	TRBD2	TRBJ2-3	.	TGTGCCAGCAGCCCCGCCCCCCGACTAGCGGGCCGCACAGATACGCAGTATTTT	CASSPAPRLAGRTDTQYF
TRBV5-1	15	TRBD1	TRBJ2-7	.	TGCGCCAGCAGCCCGGGGACAGGGGGCCTATACGAGCAGTACTTC	CASSPGTGGLYEQYF
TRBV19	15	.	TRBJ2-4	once	TGTGCCAGTAGTATAACCCCAGGACTGGTAAACATTCAGTACTTC	CASSITPGLVNIQYF
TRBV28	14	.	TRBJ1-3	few	TGTGCCAGCAGTTGGCAGGCCTCTGGAAACACCATATATTTT	CASSWQASGNTIYF
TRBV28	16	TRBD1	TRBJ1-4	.	TGTGCCAGCTCCGGGACAGGGGGGATGTCTAATGAAAAACTGTTTTTT	CASSGTGGMSNEKLFF
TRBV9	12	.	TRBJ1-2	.	TGTGCCAGCAGCGCCGTCGGGATAGGCTACACCTTC	CASSAVGIGYTF
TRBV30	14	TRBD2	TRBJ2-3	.	TGTGCCTTCGAGACTAGCGGGAGCCCAGATACGCAGTATTTT	CAFETSGSPDTQYF
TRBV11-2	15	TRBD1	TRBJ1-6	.	TGTGCCAGCAGCCGACAACAGGGGGCTAATTCACCCCTCCACTTT	CASSRQQGANSPLHF
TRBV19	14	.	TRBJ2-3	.	TGTGCCAGTGGGCGGGGTGGGAGCTCAGATACGCAGTATTTT	CASGRGGSSDTQYF
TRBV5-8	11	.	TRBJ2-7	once	TGTGCCAGCAGCTACGACACCGAGCAGTACTTC	CASSYDTEQYF
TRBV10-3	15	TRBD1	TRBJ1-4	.	TGTGCCATCAGTGAAGAGGGGGCGACTAATGAAAAACTGTTTTTT	CAISEEGATNEKLFF
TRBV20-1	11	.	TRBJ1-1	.	TGCAGTGCTAGTGGGCAACCTGAAGCTTTCTTT	CSASGQPEAFF
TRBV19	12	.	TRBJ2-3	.	TGTGCCAGTAGTTCGACAGCAGATACGCAGTATTTT	CASSSTADTQYF
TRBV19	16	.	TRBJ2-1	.	TGTGCCAGTAGTATAGCGAACGGGAAACGGGTGGATGAGCAGTTCTTC	CASSIANGKRVDEQFF
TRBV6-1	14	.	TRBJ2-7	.	TGTGCCAGCAGTGTCCCGGCGGGAACCTACGAGCAGTACTTC	CASSVPAGTYEQYF
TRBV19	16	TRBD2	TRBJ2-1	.	TGTGCCAGTACCACAAGGGGGCTAGCGGGAGGCTGGGAGCAGTTCTTC	CASTTRGLAGGWEQFF
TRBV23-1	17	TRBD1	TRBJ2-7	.	TGCGCCAGCAGTCAGCAGAGGCGGGACAGGCTCTTTTACGAGCAGTACTTC	CASSQQRRDRLFYEQYF
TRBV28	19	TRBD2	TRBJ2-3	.	TGTGCCAGCAGTTTTTTAGCTAGCGGGTCGTACCGCAGCACAGATACGCAGTATTTT	CASSFLASGSYRSTDTQYF
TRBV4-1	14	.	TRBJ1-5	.	TGCGCCAGCAGCCAACAGGTTCTCGATCAGCCCCAGCATTTT	CASSQQVLDQPQHF
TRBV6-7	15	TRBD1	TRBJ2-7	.	TGTGCCAGCAGTTATATTTGGGACAGGGGCGACGAGCAGTACTTC	CASSYIWDRGDEQYF
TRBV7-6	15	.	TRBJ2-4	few	TGTGCCAGCAGCCCTCAAGGGGGAGGGTCCAACATTCAGTACTTC	CASSPQGGGSNIQYF
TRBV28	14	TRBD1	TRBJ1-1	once	TGTGCCAGCAGTTTAGCACAGGGGGCCACTGAAGCTTTCTTT	CASSLAQGATEAFF
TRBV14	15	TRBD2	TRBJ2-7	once	TGTGCCAGCAGTGTTAGCGGGAGGACGCCCTACGAGCAGTACTTC	CASSVSGRTPYEQYF
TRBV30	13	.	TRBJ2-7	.	TGTGCCTGGAGCGCGGGAACCGTCTACGAGCAGTACTTC	CAWSAGTVYEQYF
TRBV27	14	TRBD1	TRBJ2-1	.	TGTGCCAGCAGGAGACAGGGGCCCTACAATGAGCAGTTCTTC	CASRRQGPYNEQFF
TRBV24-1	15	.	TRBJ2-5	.	TGTGCCACCAGTGGGGTGGGGGGGGCCAAGGAGACCCAGTACTTC	CATSGVGGAKETQYF
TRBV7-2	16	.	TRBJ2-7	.	TGTGCCAGCAGCTTAGATGGGGAGGTGGGAACCTACGAGCAGTACTTC	CASSLDGEVGTYEQYF
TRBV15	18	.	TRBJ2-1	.	TGTGCCACCAGCACATACAGGGCCGGACTAGATTGGTACAATGAGCAGTTCTTC	CATSTYRAGLDWYNEQFF